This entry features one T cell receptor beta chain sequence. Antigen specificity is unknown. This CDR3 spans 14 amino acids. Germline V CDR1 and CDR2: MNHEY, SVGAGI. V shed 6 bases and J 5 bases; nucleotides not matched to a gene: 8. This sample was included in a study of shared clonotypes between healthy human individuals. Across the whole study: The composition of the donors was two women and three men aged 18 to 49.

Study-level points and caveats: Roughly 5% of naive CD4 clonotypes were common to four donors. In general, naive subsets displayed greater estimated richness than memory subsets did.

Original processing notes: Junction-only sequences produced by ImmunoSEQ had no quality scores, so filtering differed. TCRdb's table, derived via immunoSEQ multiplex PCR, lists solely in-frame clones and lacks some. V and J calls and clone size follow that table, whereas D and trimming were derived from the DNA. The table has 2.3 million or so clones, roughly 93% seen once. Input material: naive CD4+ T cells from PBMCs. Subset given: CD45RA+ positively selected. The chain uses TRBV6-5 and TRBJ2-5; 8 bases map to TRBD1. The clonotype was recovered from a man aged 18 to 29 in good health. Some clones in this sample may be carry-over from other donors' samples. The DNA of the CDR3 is TGTGCCAGCAGGCTGACAGGGGTCCGGGAGACCCAGTACTTC. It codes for CASRLTGVRETQYF.